This entry describes one T cell receptor beta chain. Its target is unknown. Germline V CDR1 and CDR2: KGHSH, LQKENI. This CDR3 region has 16 residues. V dropped 3 bases and J dropped 6 bases, with 21 bases sitting between them. Clones were read by immunoSEQ multiplex PCR, and TCRdb kept only the in-frame ones, dropping some. The sample lists about 2 million clones; about 95% were seen once. In the naive CD8 group, cells lacked CD45RO and were positively selected for CCR7, so terminally differentiated effector memory CD45RA+ cells were left out. These data are taken from a study of shared clonotypes between healthy human individuals. About the research overall: Ranging from 18 to 49 in age, donors were a couple of women and a few men. Findings and caveats of the study: Sorted-subset sequencing was shown by rarefaction to be incomplete despite large depth.

The TCR sequence derives from a man in his late teens or twenties in good health. The specimen sequenced was naive CD8+ T cells sorted from blood. The chain couples TRBV18 to TRBJ2-7; D call uncertain. The CDR3 loop reads CASSPIATNSKSEQYF. The CDR3, as DNA: TGTGCCAGCTCACCCATCGCGACCAACAGCAAATCCGAGCAGTACTTC.